The T cell receptor (beta chain) described here comes from a study of OX40 agonist ivuxolimab in advanced cancers. Trimming cost V 2 bases and J 3 bases, with 11 bases left between them. This CDR3 is built from 14 residues. From germline, CDR1 is SGHTA and CDR2 FQGNSA. Clones were read by immunoSEQ multiplex PCR, and TCRdb kept only the in-frame ones, dropping some. The repertoire consists of more than 45,000 clones, with roughly 82% occurring once and the leading ten covering more than 3.5%. Study-wide results and caveats: Antigen specificity was not determined for the expanded peripheral T cells. Dosing at 0.1 to 3.0 mg/kg was accompanied by clonal expansion of CD4+ and CD8+ blood T cells by week 6.

Remarks on this clone: What it binds is unknown.

Samples of blood were obtained at baseline, on cycle 4 day 1, and on cycle 7 day 1. The TCR sequence derives from an adult with an advanced solid tumor such as melanoma, head and neck, liver or kidney cancer. Sequences were derived from CD4+ or CD8+ T cells sorted from blood, sampled in a trial of the OX40 agonist ivuxolimab. The J gene is TRBJ2-7, the V gene TRBV7-2; maybe TRBD2 (7 bases). Here the CDR3 reads CASSLTGGGYEQYF. The CDR3 region has the DNA TGTGCCAGCAGCTTAACGGGGGGCGGCTACGAGCAGTACTTC.